The 15 T cell receptor beta chains given below trace back to one sample, sequenced in a study of T cell responses to AZD1222 COVID-19 vaccine. Produced via immunoSEQ multiplex PCR; TCRdb's table is partial and in-frame only. Of more than 150,000 clones listed, 70% to 90% were seen once; the top ten hold about 6.1%. The specimen comprised peripheral blood, sampled on day 0 of AZD1222 vaccination. These receptors came from an adult in good health.

This chain links TRBV11-3 with TRBJ2-3; tentative D call: TRBD1 (5 bases). Trimming removed 1 base from V and 3 bases from J, with 14 bases in between. The CDR3 length is 16 residues. Germline assignment: CDR1 SGHNT and CDR2 YENEEA. In DNA form, the CDR3 reads TGTGCCAGCAGCTTAGTAGCAGGTAGGGGAACAGATACGCAGTATTTT. Translated, it gives CASSLVAGRGTDTQYF.

The V call is TRBV19, the J call TRBJ1-6, with a tentative D call TRBD1 (6 bases). Germline lookup yields CDR1 LNHDA and CDR2 SQIVND (reference sequence). V gave up 7 bases and J gave up 13 bases, with 20 bases separating them. The CDR3 has 14 residues. The CDR3 nucleotides read TGTGCCAGTACGGGGAAGCAGGACAGCCTTCCCCTCCACTTT. Amino acid sequence: CASTGKQDSLPLHF. Using reference TRBV19 and TRBJ1-6 for the parts outside the CDR3, the full variable domain is DGGITQSPKYLFRKEGQNVTLSCEQNLNHDAMYWYRQDPGQGLRLIYYSQIVNDFQKGDIAEGYSVSREKKESFPLTVTSAQKNPTAFYLCASTGKQDSLPLHFGNGTRLTVT.

This CDR3 is CASSLSPGGLNEQFF. The DNA for the CDR3 is TGCGCCAGCAGCTTGTCGCCAGGGGGCCTCAATGAGCAGTTCTTC. J is TRBJ2-1 and V is TRBV5-1, with TRBD1 identical over 8 bases. This CDR3 contains 15 residues. Germline V CDR1 and CDR2: SGHRS, YFSETQ. The J segment lost 6 bases and the V segment lost 1 base, leaving 6 bases of the junction unmatched.

This clone was seen once. The chain is built from TRBV19 and TRBJ2-3; D is possibly TRBD2 (5 bases). Trimming took off 2 bases at V and 5 bases at J, with 14 bases between the two ends. CDR1 and CDR2 (germline): LNHDA, SQIVND (reference sequence). The CDR3 is 15 amino acids. Here the CDR3 reads CASSILLGVGDTQYF. The DNA of the CDR3 is TGTGCCAGTAGTATACTACTAGGAGTTGGAGATACGCAGTATTTT.

J is TRBJ2-7 and V is TRBV28, with D unresolved. This CDR3 is 12 amino acids long. CDR1 and CDR2 (germline): MDHEN, SYDVKM. Trimming stripped 6 bases from V and 1 base from J, with 7 bases between. The CDR3 sequence is CASRPKSYEQYF. The CDR3 DNA reads TGTGCCAGCAGACCTAAGTCCTACGAGCAGTACTTC.

This clone was seen just once. This chain links TRBV4-2 with TRBJ2-7; the D is unclear. Germline assignment: CDR1 LGHNA and CDR2 YNFKEQ. The V gene lost 1 base and the J gene lost 2 bases, with 18 bases spanning the gap. This CDR3 spans 17 amino acids. The CDR3 DNA follows: TGTGCCAGCAGCCAAGGATCTGCAGGAGACGACGCCTACGAGCAGTACTTC. Translated: CASSQGSAGDDAYEQYF.

This chain uses TRBV27 with TRBJ2-1, with D unresolved. Trimming removed 3 bases from V and 10 bases from J, with 13 bases in between. The CDR3 covers 13 residues. Germline CDR1 and CDR2: MNHEY and SMNVEV (reference sequence). The CDR3 reads CASSFPSNPEQFF. DNA for the CDR3: TGTGCCAGCAGTTTCCCTTCCAACCCCGAGCAGTTCTTC.

The J gene is TRBJ2-3, the V gene TRBV28; D unresolved. Between the trimmed V and J ends, which lost 5 bases and 3 bases, there was a span of 12 bases. CDR1 is MDHEN, CDR2 SYDVKM, per germline. The CDR3 sequence is 14 residues long. The CDR3 bases are TGTGCCAGCAGTCCCGGCACTACAACAGATACGCAGTATTTT. It codes for CASSPGTTTDTQYF.

The chain joins TRBV18 to TRBJ2-2; TRBD1 aligns across 7 bases. CDR1 is KGHSH and CDR2 is LQKENI in the germline V gene. The V segment lost 3 bases and the J segment 0 bases; nucleotides outside the gene matches: 10. CDR3 size: 18 residues. CDR3 loop: CASSPLRTGGPNTGELFF. The CDR3 bases are TGTGCCAGCTCACCTCTTCGGACAGGTGGACCGAACACCGGGGAGCTGTTTTTT.

This clone was detected only once. The rearrangement joins TRBV7-9 to TRBJ1-5; possible D gene TRBD1, 5 bases. Germline CDR1 is SEHNR and CDR2 is FQNEAQ (reference sequence). The CDR3 has 15 residues. Trimming removed 3 bases at V and 1 base at J, with 10 bases between. CDR3: CASSLAWDSNQPQHF. The CDR3 DNA is TGTGCCAGCAGCTTGGCTTGGGACAGCAATCAGCCCCAGCATTTT.

This chain connects TRBV2 to TRBJ1-2; a possible D gene is TRBD1 (5 bases). Per germline, CDR1 SNHLY and CDR2 FYNNEI. This CDR3 region has 14 residues. V was clipped by 6 bases and J by 2 bases, with 13 bases between them. The CDR3, as DNA: TGTGCCAGCAGCCAAGACAGAGCGAACTATGGCTACACCTTC. This sequence encodes CASSQDRANYGYTF. The full variable domain, rest sourced from reference TRBV2 and TRBJ1-2, is EPEVTQTPSHQVTQMGQEVILRCVPISNHLYFYWYRQILGQKVEFLVSFYNNEISEKSEIFDDQFSVERPDGSNFTLKIRSTKLEDSAMYFCASSQDRANYGYTFGSGTRLTVV.

The chain recombines TRBV7-2 with TRBJ2-5, with D perhaps TRBD1 or TRBD2 (5 bases each). The CDR3 loop spans 13 amino acids. V lost 5 bases and J 0 bases, leaving 7 bases between the germline ends. Germline CDR1 and CDR2: SGHTA and FQGNSA. Here the CDR3 DNA reads TGTGCCAGCAGCCGGGACCACCAAGAGACCCAGTACTTC. Its protein is CASSRDHQETQYF.

V is TRBV7-2 and J is TRBJ1-3; the match to TRBD1 covers 7 bases. Germline trimming cut 2 bases from V and 2 bases from J; bases unmatched to any gene: 12. The CDR3 totals 18 residues. Germline V gene lookup returns CDR1 SGHTA and CDR2 FQGNSA. The DNA for the CDR3 is TGTGCCAGCAGCTTAACAGGGGAAAAGGTGAGGGCTGGAAACACCATATATTTT. Its protein product is CASSLTGEKVRAGNTIYF.

The chain links TRBV19 to TRBJ2-1; D is undetermined. Trimming removed 5 bases at V and 5 bases at J, with 7 bases between. This CDR3 spans 12 amino acids. From germline, CDR1 is LNHDA and CDR2 SQIVND (reference sequence). The CDR3 nucleotides read TGTGCCAGTAGTCTTGGAGACAATGAGCAGTTCTTC. Translation gives CASSLGDNEQFF.

This chain uses TRBV6-9 with TRBJ2-7; 10 bases are shared with TRBD1. Germline values: CDR1 MNHGY, CDR2 SVAAGI. V gave up 5 bases and J gave up 4 bases; unmatched junction bases: 5. CDR3 length equals 14 residues. In DNA form, the CDR3 reads TGTGCCAGCAGTCCCGGGACAGGGGATTACGAGCAGTACTTC. Translation: CASSPGTGDYEQYF.